The present T cell receptor (beta chain) was sequenced within a study of PD-1 blockade in classical Hodgkin lymphoma. Whole-study context: Every 2 weeks, patients got 3 mg/kg intravenous nivolumab.

The table came from immunoSEQ multiplex PCR; TCRdb's copy has only in-frame clones and leaves some out. The profile covers around 58,000 clones, with around 90% appearing a single time and 7.5% to 10% taken by the ten largest. Germline V gives CDR1 KGHSH, CDR2 LQKENI. This CDR3 contains 16 residues. V was trimmed by 1 base and J by 1 base, leaving 13 bases between them. As concerns this clone: Its target is unknown.

Study observations and caveats: Baseline diversity in complete responders resembled that of newly diagnosed patients. Reports indicated that newly diagnosed patients had lower baseline TCR diversity than healthy donors did.

Each of the patients experienced relapse following autologous stem cell transplantation, and their brentuximab vedotin exposure differed. This TCR was recovered from a human donor with classical Hodgkin lymphoma. The rearrangement links TRBV18 to TRBJ1-1, with unresolved D. Sequencing was performed on peripheral blood mononuclear cells (PBMCs), taken at baseline. CDR3 in amino acids: CASSPRVPGENTEAFF. CDR3 sequence (DNA): TGTGCCAGCTCACCACGGGTTCCGGGTGAGAACACTGAAGCTTTCTTT.